The next 4 T cell receptor beta chains were all read from a single sample in a study of blood T cell repertoires in COVID-19. Here immunoSEQ multiplex PCR was the method, and the copy in TCRdb shows in-frame clones only, minus some. Found here are 100,000 or so clones, roughly 82% of them singletons; the top ten hold 5.5% to 7.5%. The sample comprised peripheral blood. Receptors were obtained from a man aged 50 to 60 with active or convalescent COVID-19.

The CDR3 sequence: CASSRDREETQYF. For the CDR3, the DNA is TGTGCCAGCAGCCGGGACAGGGAGGAGACCCAGTACTTC. The genes are TRBV11-2 and TRBJ2-5, with 9 positions matching TRBD1. The length of the CDR3 is 13 residues. V shed 5 bases and J 5 bases; nucleotides not matched to a gene: 3. CDR1 and CDR2 (germline): SGHAT, FQNNGV.

The CDR3 sequence is CSVDREDTGELFF. In DNA, the CDR3 is TGCAGCGTTGACAGGGAGGACACCGGGGAGCTGTTTTTT. The chain is built from TRBV29-1 and TRBJ2-2; D perhaps matches TRBD2 (6 bases). The CDR3 runs 13 residues. Per germline, CDR1 SQVTM and CDR2 ANQGSEA. Trimming took 3 bases from V and 3 from J, leaving 8 bases between them.

This chain connects TRBV10-3 to TRBJ2-2; 9 bases agree with TRBD1. The CDR3 extends over 16 amino acids. Looked up from germline, CDR1 is ENHRY and CDR2 is SYGVKD. Trimming cost V 4 bases and J 1 base; bases outside gene matches: 4. The CDR3 sequence is CAISVQGAGNTGELFF. The CDR3 DNA reads as TGTGCCATCAGTGTACAGGGGGCGGGGAACACCGGGGAGCTGTTTTTT.

This rearrangement joins TRBV29-1 to TRBJ2-7, with TRBD1 identical over 7 bases. The CDR3 consists of 11 residues. Trimming at V came to 7 bases and at J to 3 bases, leaving 3 bases not matched to a gene. Germline V CDR1 and CDR2: SQVTM, ANQGSEA. CDR3 coding DNA: TGCAGCGGGGGACAGAACTACGAGCAGTACTTC. It translates to CSGGQNYEQYF.